This TCR beta chain was recovered during a study of blood T cell repertoires in COVID-19. Using immunoSEQ multiplex PCR, the repertoire was profiled, and TCRdb retains in-frame clones only, with some absent. Of about 300,000 clones in the sample, nearly 90% are singletons; the top ten hold over 8%. Input material: peripheral blood. This TCR derives from a man in his late teens or twenties with active or convalescent COVID-19.

CDR3 coding DNA: TGTGCCAGTAGTATGGCGGCAGGGACACCTTCCTACGAGCAGTACTTC. This encodes CASSMAAGTPSYEQYF. The chain is built from TRBV19 and TRBJ2-7; the D gene is possibly TRBD1 (6 bases). The germline V gene has CDR1 LNHDA and CDR2 SQIVND (reference sequence). V lost 3 bases and J lost 1, with 16 bases in between. This CDR3 contains 16 residues.